The clone carrying this T cell receptor beta chain was counted ten times or more. TCRdb processed the RT-PCR reads anew with MiXCR; each CDR3 protein has one entry. The sample has about 110,000 distinct CDR3 sequences, around 33% seen once; the top ten hold roughly 30%. This sample stems from a study of patients and donors after allogeneic stem cell transplantation. Trimming stripped 6 bases from V and 5 bases from J, with 8 bases between. This CDR3 contains 13 residues. CDR1 is LGHNA, CDR2 YSLEER, per germline. Sequencing used blood, either unsorted or a sorted T cell fraction (not recorded which). This clonotype was sampled from a human donor who was either an allogeneic HSCT recipient or a stem cell or donor lymphocyte infusion donor (not recorded which). It is not recorded whose cells these are; they may come from a transplant donor. This chain connects TRBV4-3 to TRBJ1-6, with D possibly being TRBD1 (6 bases). In DNA form, the CDR3 reads TGCGCCAGCAGTTGGACAGATAATTCACCCCTCCACTTT. This codes for CASSWTDNSPLHF.